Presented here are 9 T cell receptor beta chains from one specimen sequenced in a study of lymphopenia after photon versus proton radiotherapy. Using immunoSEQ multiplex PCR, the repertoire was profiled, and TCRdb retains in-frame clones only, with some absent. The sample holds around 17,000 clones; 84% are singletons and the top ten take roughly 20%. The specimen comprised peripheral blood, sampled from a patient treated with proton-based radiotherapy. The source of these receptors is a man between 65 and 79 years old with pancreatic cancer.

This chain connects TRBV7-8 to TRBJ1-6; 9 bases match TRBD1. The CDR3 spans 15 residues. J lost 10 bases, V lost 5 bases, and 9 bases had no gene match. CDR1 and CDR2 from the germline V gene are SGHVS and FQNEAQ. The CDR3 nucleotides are TGTGCCAGCAGCCTCCCGGGACAGGGCGGGTCACCCCTCCACTTT. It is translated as CASSLPGQGGSPLHF. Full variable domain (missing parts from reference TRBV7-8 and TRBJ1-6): GAGVSQSPRYKVAKRGQDVALRCDPISGHVSLFWYQQALGQGPEFLTYFQNEAQLDKSGLPSDRFFAERPEGSVSTLKIQRTQQEDSAVYLCASSLPGQGGSPLHFGNGTRLTVT.

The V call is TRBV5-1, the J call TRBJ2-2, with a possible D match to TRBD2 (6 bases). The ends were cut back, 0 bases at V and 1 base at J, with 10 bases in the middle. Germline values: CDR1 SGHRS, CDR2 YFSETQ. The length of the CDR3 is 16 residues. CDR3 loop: CASSLAPAGNTGELFF. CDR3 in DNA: TGCGCCAGCAGCTTGGCCCCAGCGGGGAACACCGGGGAGCTGTTTTTT.

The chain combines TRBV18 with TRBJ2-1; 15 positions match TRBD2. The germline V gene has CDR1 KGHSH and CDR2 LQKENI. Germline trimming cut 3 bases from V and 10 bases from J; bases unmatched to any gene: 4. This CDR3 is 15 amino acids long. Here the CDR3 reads CASSPRTSGGAEQFF. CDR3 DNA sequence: TGTGCCAGCTCACCTCGGACTAGCGGGGGGGCCGAGCAGTTCTTC.

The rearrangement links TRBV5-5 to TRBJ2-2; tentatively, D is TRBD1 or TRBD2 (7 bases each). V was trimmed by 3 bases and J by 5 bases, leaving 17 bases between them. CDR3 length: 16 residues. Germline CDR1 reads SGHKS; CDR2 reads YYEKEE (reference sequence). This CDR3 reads CASSSRGGGDTGELFF. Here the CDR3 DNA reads TGTGCCAGCAGCTCTCGGGGAGGGGGCGATACCGGGGAGCTGTTTTTT.

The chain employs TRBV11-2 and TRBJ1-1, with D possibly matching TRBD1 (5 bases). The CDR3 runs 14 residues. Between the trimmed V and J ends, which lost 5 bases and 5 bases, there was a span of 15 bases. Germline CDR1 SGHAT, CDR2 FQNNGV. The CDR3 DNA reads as TGTGCCAGCAGCCCAATCCGGGGGAGGACTGAAGCTTTCTTT. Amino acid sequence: CASSPIRGRTEAFF. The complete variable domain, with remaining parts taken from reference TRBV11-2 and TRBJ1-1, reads EAGVAQSPRYKIIEKRQSVAFWCNPISGHATLYWYQQILGQGPKLLIQFQNNGVVDDSQLPKDRFSAERLKGVDSTLKIQPAKLEDSAVYLCASSPIRGRTEAFFGQGTRLTVV.

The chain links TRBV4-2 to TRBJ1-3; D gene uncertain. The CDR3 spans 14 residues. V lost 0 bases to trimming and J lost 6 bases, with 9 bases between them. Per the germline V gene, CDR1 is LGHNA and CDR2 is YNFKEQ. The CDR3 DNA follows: TGTGCCAGCAGCCAAGAAGTACGAGAAAACACCATATATTTT. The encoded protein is CASSQEVRENTIYF.

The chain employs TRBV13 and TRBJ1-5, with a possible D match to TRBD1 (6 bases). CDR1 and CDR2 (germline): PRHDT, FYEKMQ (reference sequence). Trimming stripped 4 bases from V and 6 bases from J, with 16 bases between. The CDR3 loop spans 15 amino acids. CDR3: CASSSGGTTSQPQHF. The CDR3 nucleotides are TGTGCCAGCAGCTCGGGTGGGACAACCAGTCAGCCCCAGCATTTT.

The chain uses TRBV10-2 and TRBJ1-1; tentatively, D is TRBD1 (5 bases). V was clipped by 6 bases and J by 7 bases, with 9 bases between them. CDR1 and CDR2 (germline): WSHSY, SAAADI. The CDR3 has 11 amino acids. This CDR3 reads CASRGALEAFF. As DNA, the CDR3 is TGCGCCAGCAGAGGGGCCCTTGAAGCTTTCTTT.

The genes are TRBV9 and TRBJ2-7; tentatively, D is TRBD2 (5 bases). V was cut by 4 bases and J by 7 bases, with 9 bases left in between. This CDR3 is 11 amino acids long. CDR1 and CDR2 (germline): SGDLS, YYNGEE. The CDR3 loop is CASSSPGEQYF. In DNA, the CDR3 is TGTGCCAGCAGCTCCCCGGGGGAGCAGTACTTC. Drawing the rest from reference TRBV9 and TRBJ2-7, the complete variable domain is DSGVTQTPKHLITATGQRVTLRCSPRSGDLSVYWYQQSLDQGLQFLIQYYNGEERAKGNILERFSAQQFPDLHSELNLSSLELGDSALYFCASSSPGEQYFGPGTRLTVT.